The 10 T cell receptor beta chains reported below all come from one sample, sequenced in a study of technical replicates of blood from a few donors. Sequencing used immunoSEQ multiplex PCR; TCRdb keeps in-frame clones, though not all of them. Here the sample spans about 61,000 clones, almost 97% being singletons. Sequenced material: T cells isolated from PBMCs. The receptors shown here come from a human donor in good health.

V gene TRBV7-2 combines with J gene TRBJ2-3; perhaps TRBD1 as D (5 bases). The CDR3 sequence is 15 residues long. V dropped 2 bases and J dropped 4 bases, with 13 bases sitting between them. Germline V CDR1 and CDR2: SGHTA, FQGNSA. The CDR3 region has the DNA TGTGCCAGCAGCTTACGCCAGGGAATCCCAGATACGCAGTATTTT. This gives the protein CASSLRQGIPDTQYF.

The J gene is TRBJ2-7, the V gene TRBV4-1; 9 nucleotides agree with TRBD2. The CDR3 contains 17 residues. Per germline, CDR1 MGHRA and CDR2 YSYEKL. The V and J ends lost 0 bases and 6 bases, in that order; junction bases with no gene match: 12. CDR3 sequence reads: CASSQEAGGLYLAEQYF. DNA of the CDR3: TGCGCCAGCAGCCAAGAAGCGGGAGGCCTTTACTTGGCCGAGCAGTACTTC.

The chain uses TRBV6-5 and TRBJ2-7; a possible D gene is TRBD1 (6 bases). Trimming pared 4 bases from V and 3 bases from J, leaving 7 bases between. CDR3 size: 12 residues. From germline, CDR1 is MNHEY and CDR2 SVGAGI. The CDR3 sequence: CASSLQGYEQYF. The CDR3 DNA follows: TGTGCCAGCAGTTTACAGGGCTACGAGCAGTACTTC.

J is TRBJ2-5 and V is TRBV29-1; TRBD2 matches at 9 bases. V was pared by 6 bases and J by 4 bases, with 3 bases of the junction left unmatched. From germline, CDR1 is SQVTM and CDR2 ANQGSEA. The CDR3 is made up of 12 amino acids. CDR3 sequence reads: CSVRTSAETQYF. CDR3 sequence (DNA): TGCAGCGTCCGGACTAGCGCAGAGACCCAGTACTTC.

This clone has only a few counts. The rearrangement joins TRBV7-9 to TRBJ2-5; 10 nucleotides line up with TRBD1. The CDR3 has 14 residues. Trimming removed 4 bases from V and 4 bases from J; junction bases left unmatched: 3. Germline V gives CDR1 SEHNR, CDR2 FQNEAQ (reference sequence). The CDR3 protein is CASSSRTGGETQYF. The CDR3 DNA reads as TGTGCCAGCAGCTCTAGGACAGGGGGAGAGACCCAGTACTTC.

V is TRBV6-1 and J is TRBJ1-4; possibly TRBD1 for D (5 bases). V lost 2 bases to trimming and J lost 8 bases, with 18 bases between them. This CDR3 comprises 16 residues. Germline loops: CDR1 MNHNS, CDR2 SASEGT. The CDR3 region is CASSESSIGAYEKLFF. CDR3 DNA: TGTGCCAGCAGTGAATCCAGTATAGGGGCCTACGAAAAACTGTTTTTT.

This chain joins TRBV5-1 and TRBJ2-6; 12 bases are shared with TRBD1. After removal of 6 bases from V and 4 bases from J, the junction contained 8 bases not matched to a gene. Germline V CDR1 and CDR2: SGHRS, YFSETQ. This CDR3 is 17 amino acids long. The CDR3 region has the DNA TGCGCCAGCACGCTGGGACAGGGGGCGAGCGGGGCCAACGTCCTGACTTTC. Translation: CASTLGQGASGANVLTF.

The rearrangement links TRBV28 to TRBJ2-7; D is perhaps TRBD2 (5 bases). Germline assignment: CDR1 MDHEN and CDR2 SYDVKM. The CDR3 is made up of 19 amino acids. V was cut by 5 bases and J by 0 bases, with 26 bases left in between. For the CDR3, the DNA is TGTGCCAGCAGTCGGTTAAATAGCGCCGGGTCCCCTGGCTCCTACGAGCAGTACTTC. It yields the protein CASSRLNSAGSPGSYEQYF.

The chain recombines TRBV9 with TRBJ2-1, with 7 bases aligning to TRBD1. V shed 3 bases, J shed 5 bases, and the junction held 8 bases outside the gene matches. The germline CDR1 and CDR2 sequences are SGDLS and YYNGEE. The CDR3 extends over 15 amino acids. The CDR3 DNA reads TGTGCCAGCAGCGAGGGACAGAGCGGAAACAATGAGCAGTTCTTC. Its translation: CASSEGQSGNNEQFF.

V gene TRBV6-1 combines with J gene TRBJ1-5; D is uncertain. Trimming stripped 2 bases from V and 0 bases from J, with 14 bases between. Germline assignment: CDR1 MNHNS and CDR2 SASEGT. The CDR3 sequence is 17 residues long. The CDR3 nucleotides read TGTGCCAGCAGTGAAACGAGTTGGTACAGTAGCAATCAGCCCCAGCATTTT. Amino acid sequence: CASSETSWYSSNQPQHF.